This record covers a single T cell receptor (beta chain). What it recognizes is unknown. TCRdb's table, derived via immunoSEQ multiplex PCR, lists solely in-frame clones and lacks some. This table holds around 25,000 clones, over 60% found once. The data stem from a study of early stage breast cancer tumors. Study details: Of around 15 invasive breast tumors, more than ten were hormone receptor-positive, HER2-negative.

Study conclusions and caveats: In 14 of 16 patients, blood comparison separated tumor from normal breast. Tumors had approximately 2.7-fold higher T cell density than normal breast.

CDR3 length: 15 amino acids. Trimming left V 4 bases short and J 6 bases short, with 19 bases between. Germline CDR1 and CDR2: KGHSH and LQKENI. The sequenced sample was breast tumor tissue. The origin of this receptor is a person in their sixties or seventies with breast cancer. The chain recombines TRBV18 with TRBJ2-7; the D gene is possibly TRBD1 (7 bases). Here the CDR3 DNA reads TGTGCCAGCTCACAAAGACAGGGAGGCGAAAGCGAGCAGTACTTC. As protein: CASSQRQGGESEQYF.